These T cell receptor beta chains were read from a single sample in a study of shared clonotypes between healthy human individuals. Clones were read by immunoSEQ multiplex PCR, and TCRdb kept only the in-frame ones, dropping some. The sample holds millions of clones, 93% seen once. Specimen: naive CD4+ T cells from PBMCs. The receptors stem from a man aged 18 to 35 in good health. Some clones in this sample may be carry-over from other donors' samples. The CDR3 runs from the conserved cysteine through the conserved F or W. A D gene is named only where the DNA matches it firmly. Clone size appears in some rows only: once, few, many, or a class for an expanded clone.

j_gene: TRBJ1-4; abundance: .; d_gene: .; v_gene: TRBV4-1; CDR3nt: TGCGCCAGCAGCCAAGGGGGTACGAGTGAAAAACTGTTTTTT; CDR3aa: CASSQGGTSEKLFF
j_gene: TRBJ1-5; abundance: .; d_gene: .; v_gene: TRBV6-6; CDR3nt: TGTGCCAGCAGTTATCAGAGCAATCAGCCCCAGCATTTT; CDR3aa: CASSYQSNQPQHF
j_gene: TRBJ2-2; abundance: .; d_gene: TRBD2; v_gene: TRBV11-3; CDR3nt: TGTGCCAGCACCAGGGAGGGCCGAACCGGGGAGCTGTTTTTT; CDR3aa: CASTREGRTGELFF
j_gene: TRBJ1-4; abundance: .; d_gene: TRBD1; v_gene: TRBV6-1; CDR3nt: TGTGCCAGCAGTGAATACAGGGACAGTAATGAAAAACTGTTTTTT; CDR3aa: CASSEYRDSNEKLFF
j_gene: TRBJ2-5; abundance: .; d_gene: .; v_gene: TRBV29-1; CDR3nt: TGCAGCGTCCAACCATTGTACCAAGAGACCCAGTACTTC; CDR3aa: CSVQPLYQETQYF
j_gene: TRBJ2-7; abundance: .; d_gene: .; v_gene: TRBV6-5; CDR3nt: TGTGCCAGCAGTTACCATGACGAGCAGTACTTC; CDR3aa: CASSYHDEQYF
j_gene: TRBJ2-1; abundance: .; d_gene: TRBD2; v_gene: TRBV11-3; CDR3nt: TGTGCCAGCAGCCGGGGACTAGCGGAATACAATGAGCAGTTCTTC; CDR3aa: CASSRGLAEYNEQFF
j_gene: TRBJ1-2; abundance: .; d_gene: .; v_gene: TRBV6-1; CDR3nt: TGTGCCAGCAGGGGGAGTTTGGGTTATGGCTACACCTTC; CDR3aa: CASRGSLGYGYTF
j_gene: TRBJ2-1; abundance: .; d_gene: TRBD1; v_gene: TRBV7-9; CDR3nt: TGTGCCAGCAGCGCAACTCGACAGGGGCCCGGCGATGAGCAGTTCTTC; CDR3aa: CASSATRQGPGDEQFF
j_gene: TRBJ1-2; abundance: .; d_gene: .; v_gene: TRBV6-5; CDR3nt: TGTGCCAGCAGTTATCGGTCTTCGGGTATCTATGGCTACACCTTC; CDR3aa: CASSYRSSGIYGYTF
j_gene: TRBJ1-5; abundance: .; d_gene: .; v_gene: TRBV6-1; CDR3nt: TGTGCCAGCAGGGCTCTACGGACAGCCTTAAGGCCCCAGCATTTT; CDR3aa: CASRALRTALRPQHF
j_gene: TRBJ2-7; abundance: .; d_gene: .; v_gene: TRBV5-1; CDR3nt: TGCGCCAGCAGAAGACAGGACTCCTACGAGCAGTACTTC; CDR3aa: CASRRQDSYEQYF
j_gene: TRBJ2-7; abundance: .; d_gene: TRBD1; v_gene: TRBV6-5; CDR3nt: TGTGCCAGCAGTCAATGGGACAGGGTAAACGAGCAGTACTTC; CDR3aa: CASSQWDRVNEQYF
j_gene: TRBJ2-7; abundance: .; d_gene: .; v_gene: TRBV6-1; CDR3nt: TGTGCCAGCAGTAGAGCCTCCTACGAGCAGTACTTC; CDR3aa: CASSRASYEQYF
j_gene: TRBJ2-1; abundance: .; d_gene: TRBD2; v_gene: TRBV7-2; CDR3nt: TGTGCCAGCAGCAGGACCGGGACTAGCGGAGACAATGAGCAGTTCTTC; CDR3aa: CASSRTGTSGDNEQFF
j_gene: TRBJ2-2; abundance: once; d_gene: TRBD1; v_gene: TRBV5-4; CDR3nt: TGTGCCAGCAGCGGTCAGGGGGCCCAGAGGCCCGGGGAGCTGTTTTTT; CDR3aa: CASSGQGAQRPGELFF
j_gene: TRBJ1-2; abundance: .; d_gene: .; v_gene: TRBV7-2; CDR3nt: TGTGCCAGCAGCTTATCTCGCGAAGGTTTGGGTCGCTATGGCTACACCTTC; CDR3aa: CASSLSREGLGRYGYTF